This TCR beta chain was identified during a study of blood T cell repertoires in COVID-19. Study-wide background: The samples span acute and convalescent COVID-19 from the United States, Italy and Spain. T cells, B-cell-depleted T cells, or PBMCs supplied cDNA or gDNA.

Study processing details: The assay estimated nucleated cells by amplifying reference gene primers. Measured with immunoSEQ multiplex PCR; TCRdb has only the in-frame clones, and not every one. D and trimming were read from the DNA, whereas the V and J calls and clone size are those reported in that table. The sample has 160,000 or so clones, roughly 89% seen once. This clone was seen once. Germline V gives CDR1 MNHNS, CDR2 SASEGT. CDR3 length: 16 amino acids. The V and J ends lost 1 base and 4 bases, in that order; junction bases with no gene match: 7. Sequencing used peripheral blood. The sequence was obtained from a woman between 50 and 59 years old with acute or convalescent COVID-19. V usage is TRBV6-1 and J usage is TRBJ2-3; 8 nucleotides line up with TRBD2. CDR3 nucleotides: TGTGCCAGCAGTGAAGAGGTAGCGGGACGGCCAGATACGCAGTATTTT. Translated, it gives CASSEEVAGRPDTQYF.